This entry lists 29 T cell receptor beta chains sequenced from one sample in a study of immune characterization of retroperitoneal liposarcoma. MiXCR was run by TCRdb on the PCR reads, yielding one entry per CDR3 protein. The sample lists 1,500 to 2,000 distinct CDR3 sequences, 40% to 65% seen once, with 10% in the top ten. The sample comprised tumor tissue. All receptors come from a male donor with retroperitoneal liposarcoma.

V usage is TRBV7-1 and J usage is TRBJ2-1, with 11 bases fitting TRBD2. TRBV7-1 is an ORF, with its function uncertain. CDR3 length: 16 residues. V was clipped by 3 bases and J by 13 bases; unmatched bases: 14. CDR3 sequence: CASSSGTSGYGETQFF. The CDR3 DNA reads TGTGCCAGCAGCTCCGGGACTAGCGGCTACGGAGAGACCCAGTTCTTC.

The genes are TRBV6-1 and TRBJ2-5, with TRBD2 identical over 9 bases. The J call may be wrong; the DNA end is better matched by TRBJ2-7. The germline V gene encodes CDR1 MNHNS and CDR2 SASEGT. The CDR3 consists of 16 residues. In DNA, the CDR3 is TGTGCCAGCAGTGAAGCGGCGGGAGGGTCTTTCTACGAGCAGTACTTC. This codes for CASSEAAGGSFYEQYF.

The chain couples TRBV6-6 to TRBJ2-3; D is possibly TRBD1 (5 bases). The V and J ends lost 2 bases and 2 bases respectively, with 14 bases between them. The length of the CDR3 is 16 residues. Germline CDR1 MNHNY, CDR2 SVGAGI (reference sequence). The CDR3 loop is CASSYDSVGATDTQYF. DNA of the CDR3: TGTGCCAGCAGTTACGACTCGGTTGGGGCCACAGATACGCAGTATTTT.

In its sample, this clonotype was seen once. The V gene is TRBV7-2, the J gene TRBJ2-4; TRBD2 matches at 7 bases. With the DNA end fitting TRBJ2-1 better, the J assignment may be wrong. The CDR3 totals 16 residues. CDR1 is SGHTA and CDR2 is FQGNSA in the germline V gene. The CDR3 DNA sequence: TGTGCCAGCAGCTTAGGTGGTAGCGGGTCTCAAGAGACCCAGTTCTTC. It translates to CASSLGGSGSQETQFF.

The rearrangement uses TRBV6-1 and TRBJ2-5; D possibly corresponds to TRBD1 (6 bases). The last part of the DNA fits TRBJ2-1 better; the J call may be wrong. Germline V lookup: CDR1 MNHNS, CDR2 SASEGT. The CDR3 is 14 amino acids. The CDR3 reads CASVSGQMNDEQFF. CDR3 coding DNA: TGTGCCAGCGTCTCTGGACAGATGAACGACGAGCAGTTCTTC.

CDR3 nucleotides: TGTGCCAGCAGAGGAGGGAGCTACGAGCAGTACTTC. This encodes CASRGGSYEQYF. The chain links TRBV12-3 or TRBV12-4 to TRBJ2-3, with D perhaps matching TRBD2 (6 bases). The closer fit of TRBJ2-7 to the DNA end suggests the J call may be wrong. CDR3 size: 12 residues.

The genes are TRBV11-2 and TRBJ2-5; D ambiguous. V was cut by 5 bases and J by 11 bases, with 15 bases left in between. This CDR3 spans 12 amino acids. The germline V gene encodes CDR1 SGHAT and CDR2 FQNNGV. The CDR3 region is CASSLYYNEQYF. The CDR3 bases are TGTGCCAGCAGCCTTTACTACAATGAGCAGTACTTC.

V and J are TRBV6-2 or TRBV6-3 and TRBJ2-1; a possible D gene is TRBD2 (6 bases). TRBJ2-5 explains the end of the DNA better; the J call may be wrong. The CDR3 has 14 amino acids. Germline CDR1 is MNHEY and CDR2 is SVGEGT. The CDR3 region is CASDRGRDLRTQYF. DNA for the CDR3: TGTGCCAGTGATCGCGGGCGGGACCTTCGGACCCAGTACTTC.

CDR3 sequence (DNA): TGTGCCAGCAGTTACGGGGAAGGGAGTCAGCCCCAGCATTTT. This sequence encodes CASSYGEGSQPQHF. The V gene is TRBV6-5, the J gene TRBJ1-5; no reliable D call. Trimming removed 2 bases at V and 6 bases at J, with 11 bases between. The CDR3 loop spans 14 amino acids. Per germline, CDR1 MNHEY and CDR2 SVGAGI.

About this clonotype itself: An end of the junction differs from the germline gene, which may be a read error. The chain employs TRBV6-1 and TRBJ2-1; D may be TRBD2 (5 bases). Germline V gene sequence: CDR1 MNHNS, CDR2 SASEGT. This CDR3 contains 12 residues. The CDR3 sequence: CASGPAGELPYF. For the CDR3, the DNA is TGTGCCAGCGGCCCGGCTGGGGAGCTACCGTACTTC.

The rearrangement uses TRBV10-2 and TRBJ2-3, with D maybe TRBD1 (6 bases). This CDR3 comprises 13 residues. Germline assignment: CDR1 WSHSY and CDR2 SAAADI. V was trimmed by 4 bases and J by 4 bases, leaving 9 bases between them. CDR3 sequence: CASSVNRADTQYF. The CDR3 DNA reads TGCGCCAGCAGTGTAAACAGGGCAGATACGCAGTATTTT.

The chain combines TRBV7-2 with TRBJ2-1; D ambiguous. CDR3 length: 12 amino acids. V lost 3 bases and J lost 10, with 10 bases in between. Germline V lookup: CDR1 SGHTA, CDR2 FQGNSA. CDR3 sequence reads: CASSLGIYEQFF. The CDR3 DNA sequence: TGTGCCAGCAGCTTGGGGATCTACGAGCAGTTCTTC.

The V and J genes are TRBV7-2 and TRBJ2-5, with 12 bases lining up with TRBD2. Judging by the DNA end, TRBJ2-7 fits better; the J call may be wrong. CDR1 SGHTA and CDR2 FQGNSA come from the germline V gene. There are 17 residues in the CDR3. The CDR3 protein is CASSLYPSGRAANEQYF. The DNA of the CDR3 is TGTGCCAGCAGCTTATATCCTAGCGGGAGGGCCGCCAACGAGCAGTACTTC.

This clonotype was counted a few times. V gene TRBV7-2 combines with J gene TRBJ2-1, with 7 positions matching TRBD2. V lost 1 base, J lost 13 bases, and 16 bases stayed unmatched. The CDR3 is 16 amino acids. Germline CDR1 SGHTA, CDR2 FQGNSA. CDR3 coding DNA: TGTGCCAGCAGCTTAGATGCCACCACCTCGCGGGAGACCCAGTTCTTC. The encoded protein is CASSLDATTSRETQFF.

The rearrangement joins TRBV6-5 to TRBJ2-3; TRBD2 matches at 14 bases. With 6 bases clipped from V and 3 bases from J, the junction kept 5 bases outside the gene matches. Germline V lookup: CDR1 MNHEY, CDR2 SVGAGI. The CDR3 is 16 amino acids. The CDR3 sequence: CASSSGTSGSTDTQYF. Written as DNA, the CDR3 is TGTGCCAGCAGCTCCGGGACTAGCGGGAGTACAGATACGCAGTATTTT.

This rearrangement joins TRBV7-2 to TRBJ2-1; 15 bases align to TRBD2. The J call could be wrong; TRBJ2-7 is a better fit for the DNA end. Germline V CDR1 and CDR2: SGHTA, FQGNSA. The CDR3 totals 16 residues. CDR3 DNA: TGTGCCAGCAGCCCCGGGACTAGCGGGAGGATCCACGAGCAGTACTTC. The encoded protein is CASSPGTSGRIHEQYF.

The chain uses TRBV11-2 and TRBJ2-1; D is undetermined. The tail of the sequence fits TRBJ2-7 better, so the J call may be wrong. The CDR3 covers 14 residues. CDR1 SGHAT and CDR2 FQNNGV come from the germline V gene. The chain's CDR3 is CASSLVDAAYEQYF. CDR3 DNA: TGTGCCAGCAGCTTAGTGGACGCCGCCTACGAGCAGTACTTC.

The chain has TRBV12-3 or TRBV12-4 and TRBJ2-3, with D perhaps TRBD2 (6 bases). The DNA end is more similar to TRBJ2-1, so the J call may be wrong. The CDR3 runs to 13 residues. CDR3 protein: CASSLGEVQEQFF. The CDR3, as DNA: TGTGCCAGCAGTTTGGGGGAGGTGCAGGAGCAGTTCTTC.

A few counts support this clonotype. This chain connects TRBV7-6 to TRBJ2-4; D remains ambiguous. The CDR3 covers 16 residues. The germline gives CDR1 SGHVS, CDR2 FNYEAQ. Trimming stripped 4 bases from V and 13 bases from J, with 26 bases between. The CDR3 reads CASSSPTFDFYNEQYF. Here the CDR3 DNA reads TGTGCCAGCAGCTCACCGACTTTCGACTTTTACAATGAGCAGTACTTC.

Comments on this clonotype: Compared with germline, one end of the junction differs, possibly owing to a read error. V and J are TRBV12-5 and TRBJ2-3, with D uncertain. The length of the CDR3 is 12 residues. Germline V lookup: CDR1 LGHNT, CDR2 FRNRAP. CDR3 residues: CASGRIPNEQFF. DNA for the CDR3: TGTGCTAGTGGCAGAATCCCAAATGAGCAGTTCTTT.

V is TRBV6-1 and J is TRBJ1-1; perhaps TRBD1 as D (5 bases). Trimming cost V 7 bases and J 7 bases, with 10 bases left between them. The CDR3 consists of 11 residues. Germline V gene data show CDR1 as MNHNS and CDR2 as SASEGT. Here the CDR3 DNA reads TGTGCCAGCAAGACAGCCATTGAAGCTTTCTTT. Translation: CASKTAIEAFF.

A word on this clonotype: One junction end does not reproduce the germline sequence, and a read error may be involved. This chain connects TRBV6-6 to TRBJ2-3, with 8 bases that match TRBD2. Germline CDR1 and CDR2: MNHNY and SVGAGI (reference sequence). This CDR3 is built from 15 residues. The CDR3 loop reads CASTKTSAITDRQYF. The CDR3 bases are TGTGCCAGCACCAAGACTAGCGCGATTACAGATAGGCAGTATTTT.

The table lists this clonotype with a few counts. The V and J genes are TRBV6-1 and TRBJ2-5; tentative D call: TRBD2 (6 bases). The V and J ends lost 6 bases and 5 bases respectively, with 10 bases between them. CDR1 and CDR2 (germline): MNHNS, SASEGT. The CDR3 has 12 residues. DNA of the CDR3: TGTGCCAGCAGAAGAGGAGGGGAGACCCAGTACTTC. This encodes CASRRGGETQYF.

This clonotype has just a few counts. V gene TRBV6-1 combines with J gene TRBJ2-1; 7 nucleotides align to TRBD2. The CDR3 totals 14 residues. Germline CDR1 is MNHNS and CDR2 is SASEGT. Trimming took 6 bases from V and 14 from J; bases not matched to a gene: 16. The CDR3 here is CASRNPGLHNEEFF. In DNA, the CDR3 is TGTGCCAGCAGAAACCCGGGACTACACAACGAAGAGTTCTTC.

This clonotype was recorded only once. The chain links TRBV6-1 to TRBJ2-5, with TRBD2 matching over 7 bases. The J call is in doubt because the DNA end fits TRBJ2-7 better. The CDR3 totals 13 residues. CDR1 is MNHNS and CDR2 is SASEGT in the germline V gene. CDR3 in DNA: TGTGCCAGCAGACTAGCGACCTACTACGAGCAGTACTTC. It is translated as CASRLATYYEQYF.

The rearrangement links TRBV6-6 to TRBJ2-3; TRBD1 agrees at 8 bases. The DNA end is a closer match to TRBJ2-7, so the J assignment may be wrong. The CDR3 consists of 14 residues. CDR1 is MNHNY, CDR2 SVGAGI, per germline (reference sequence). CDR3 sequence: CASSSYRGTYEQYF. CDR3 in DNA: TGTGCCAGCAGTTCATACAGGGGGACCTACGAGCAGTACTTC.

This clonotype turned up a few times. The chain couples TRBV6-1 to TRBJ2-4; D may be TRBD2 (7 bases). TRBJ2-7 matches the DNA end more closely, so the J call is doubtful. The CDR3 is 16 residues long. CDR1 and CDR2 (germline): MNHNS, SASEGT. The DNA for the CDR3 is TGTGCCAGCACCCCTCCGGGGGGCAGTGGGTCTCGCGAGCAGTACTTC. This gives the protein CASTPPGGSGSREQYF.

This rearrangement joins TRBV7-2 to TRBJ2-3; 10 nucleotides line up with TRBD2. The end of the DNA aligns better with TRBJ2-7, so the J call may be wrong. This CDR3 region has 17 residues. Germline V CDR1 and CDR2: SGHTA, FQGNSA. CDR3 nucleotide sequence: TGTGCCAGCAGCTTAGTCGGGGCTAGCGGGAGAGGGAATGAGCAGTACTTC. This encodes CASSLVGASGRGNEQYF.

By sample share, this clonotype is large. The chain recombines TRBV6-1 with TRBJ2-4, with 7 bases identical to TRBD2. V lost 5 bases and J lost 0; bases outside the gene matches: 1. The CDR3 is 14 residues long. Germline V lookup: CDR1 MNHNS, CDR2 SASEGT. CDR3 DNA sequence: TGTGCCAGCAGTAGCGGGATAGCCAAAAACATTCAGTACTTC. Residues: CASSSGIAKNIQYF.